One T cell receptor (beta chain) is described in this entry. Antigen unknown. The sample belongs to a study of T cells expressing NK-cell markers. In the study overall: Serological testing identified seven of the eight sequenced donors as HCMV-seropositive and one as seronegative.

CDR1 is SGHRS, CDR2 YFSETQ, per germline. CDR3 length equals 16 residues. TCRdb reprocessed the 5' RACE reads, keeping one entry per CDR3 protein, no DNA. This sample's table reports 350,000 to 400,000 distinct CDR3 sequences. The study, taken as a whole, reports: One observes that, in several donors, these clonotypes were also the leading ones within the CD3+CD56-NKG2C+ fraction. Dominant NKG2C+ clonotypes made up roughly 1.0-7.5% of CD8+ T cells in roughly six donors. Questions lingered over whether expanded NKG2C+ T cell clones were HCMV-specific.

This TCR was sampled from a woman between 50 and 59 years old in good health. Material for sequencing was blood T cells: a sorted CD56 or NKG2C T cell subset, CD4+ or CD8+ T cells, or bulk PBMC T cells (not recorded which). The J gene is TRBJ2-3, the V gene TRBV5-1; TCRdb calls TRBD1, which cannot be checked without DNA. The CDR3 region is CASSLVKGYSTDTQYF.